The clone carrying this TCR beta chain was seen a handful of times. Being off target in a library aimed at alpha chains, this beta chain has a size of little meaning. The sample comes from a study of spatial heterogeneity in lung cancer. As to time point: sample taken at primary tumor resection. Unsorted samples of tumor, nontumor lung or frozen PBMC had their whole RNA sequenced. Trimming took 1 base from V and 7 from J, leaving 16 bases between them. This CDR3 has 15 amino acids. TCRdb re-called the 5' RACE reads with MiXCR, one entry per CDR3 protein. This sample has 6,600 or so distinct CDR3 sequences; roughly 5.7% occur once, and the top ten carry approximately 10%.

The V and J genes are TRBV12-3 or TRBV12-4 and TRBJ1-1; maybe TRBD1 (5 bases). The receptor was derived from a female donor with early-stage non-small cell lung cancer. The sequencing here drew on normal lung tissue next to the tumor, taken at surgery. The CDR3 sequence: CASSLVGGEQGEAFF. The CDR3 DNA is TGTGCCAGCAGTTTAGTTGGGGGGGAGCAGGGTGAAGCTTTCTTT.